This paragraph reports one T cell receptor (beta chain). Sequencing used immunoSEQ multiplex PCR; TCRdb keeps in-frame clones, though not all of them. The table lists under 200,000 clones, 90% to 95% of them singletons. The data belong to a study of blood T cell repertoires in COVID-19. V shed 1 base and J 5 bases; nucleotides not matched to a gene: 5. This CDR3 region has 16 residues. In germline, CDR1 is SGHTA, CDR2 FQGTGA. The chain employs TRBV7-3 and TRBJ2-3; TRBD2 aligns across 11 bases. The sample taken for sequencing was peripheral blood. This TCR derives from a man aged 45-65 years with acute or convalescent COVID-19. CDR3 coding DNA: TGTGCCAGCAGCTTAAAACGGCTAGCGGGAGGAGATACGCAGTATTTT. It codes for CASSLKRLAGGDTQYF.